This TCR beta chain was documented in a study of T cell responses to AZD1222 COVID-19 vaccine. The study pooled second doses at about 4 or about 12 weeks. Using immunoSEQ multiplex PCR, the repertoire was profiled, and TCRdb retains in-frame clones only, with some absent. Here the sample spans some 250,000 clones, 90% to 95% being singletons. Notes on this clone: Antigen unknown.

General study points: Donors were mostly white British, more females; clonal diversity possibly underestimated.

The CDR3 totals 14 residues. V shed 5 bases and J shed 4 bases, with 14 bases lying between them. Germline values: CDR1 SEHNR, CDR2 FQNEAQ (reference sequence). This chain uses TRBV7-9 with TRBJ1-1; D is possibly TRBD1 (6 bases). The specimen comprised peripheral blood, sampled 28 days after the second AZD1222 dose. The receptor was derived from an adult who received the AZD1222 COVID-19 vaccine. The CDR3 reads CASSPTGRATEAFF. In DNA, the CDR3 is TGTGCCAGCAGCCCCACAGGGAGGGCCACTGAAGCTTTCTTT.